Sequencing of this T cell receptor beta chain was carried out in a study of PD-L1 blockade in urothelial cancer. Study summary: Prior chemotherapy ranged from 0 to 3 regimens per patient. A median blood sample held approximately 140,000 T cells and tens of thousands of unique TCRs.

V was shortened by 0 bases and J by 8 bases, with 13 bases between the two germline ends. Germline values: CDR1 GTSNPN, CDR2 SVGIG (reference sequence). This CDR3 has 13 residues. For this clone: Antigen unknown.

The table came from immunoSEQ multiplex PCR; TCRdb's copy has only in-frame clones and leaves some out. The sample records 50,000 or so clones, around 87% being singletons. Time point specified: peripheral blood 6 weeks after treatment start. Overall study findings and caveats: Lower pretreatment blood TCR clonality, under the median, predicted better survival, researchers reported.

The sequence was collected from a man in his sixties with urothelial cancer. Sequenced material: PBMCs, taken around atezolizumab (anti-PD-L1) treatment. The genes are TRBV30 and TRBJ1-2; D is unclear. CDR3: CAWSVEAERGYTF. DNA for the CDR3: TGTGCCTGGAGTGTAGAAGCGGAGCGCGGCTACACCTTC.